The entry below gives a single TCR beta chain sequence along with its context. The CDR3 sequence is 16 residues long. Germline CDR1 reads SGHAT; CDR2 reads FQNNGV. The V gene end was trimmed by 1 base and the J gene end by 7 bases; junction bases not matched to a gene: 13. The data were taken from a study of cytomegalovirus exposure and HLA in healthy donors. Overall study: In an earlier analysis, 90 million to 130 million unique TCR beta sequences were found from about 190 million T cells.

Use of 60 Vbeta and 13 Jbeta primers characterized the PCR. In the source study's methods: An analysis that came later counted approximately 76 million unique TCR beta chains, approximately 10 million shared. TCRdb's table, derived via immunoSEQ multiplex PCR, lists solely in-frame clones and lacks some. V and J calls and clone size come straight from that table; D and trimming were deduced from the DNA. The table lists around 160,000 clones, about three quarters of them singletons, with approximately 4.4% in the top ten. The sequence was obtained from a man aged 18-30 years in good health and CMV-seropositive. The rearrangement joins TRBV11-2 to TRBJ2-7, with 7 bases fitting TRBD1. Sequencing was performed on PBMCs. CDR3 bases: TGTGCCAGCAGCTTAGGCCTTCTAACAGGGGATAAAGAGCAGTACGTC. It specifies CASSLGLLTGDKEQYV.